Listed here are 15 T cell receptor beta chains from one sample, sequenced in a study of cytomegalovirus exposure and HLA in healthy donors. Use of 60 Vbeta and 13 Jbeta primers characterized the PCR. Sequencing was performed with immunoSEQ multiplex PCR; in TCRdb, only in-frame clones are kept and a portion is missing. The data contain about 130,000 clones, approximately 82% of them singletons. Sequenced input: PBMCs. The receptors were gathered from a woman between 18 and 29 years old in good health and CMV-seropositive.

The chain links TRBV15 to TRBJ1-6; unclear D gene. Germline V gene sequence: CDR1 LNHNV, CDR2 YYDKDF (reference sequence). This CDR3 contains 13 residues. V was trimmed by 3 bases and J by 8 bases, leaving 8 bases between them. DNA for the CDR3: TGTGCCACCAGCAGGTCCGGGGATTCACCCCTCCACTTT. Translating gives CATSRSGDSPLHF.

The gene calls are TRBV5-6 and TRBJ2-7; D is perhaps TRBD1 (5 bases). CDR1 SGHDT and CDR2 YYEEEE come from the germline V gene. V dropped 4 bases and J dropped 1 base, with 12 bases sitting between them. This CDR3 is 14 amino acids long. CDR3 residues: CASSPGWGSYEQYF. The CDR3 DNA sequence: TGTGCCAGCAGCCCAGGGTGGGGATCCTACGAGCAGTACTTC.

V gene TRBV28 combines with J gene TRBJ2-1; D possibly corresponds to TRBD2 (7 bases). Germline CDR1 MDHEN, CDR2 SYDVKM. CDR3 length: 17 amino acids. V was trimmed by 3 bases and J by 0 bases, leaving 15 bases between them. Here the CDR3 reads CASSFEGGPSSYNEQFF. Written as DNA, the CDR3 is TGTGCCAGCAGTTTTGAGGGGGGGCCTAGCTCCTACAATGAGCAGTTCTTC.

J is TRBJ2-1 and V is TRBV14; D possibly corresponds to TRBD2 (5 bases). The CDR3 covers 16 residues. Germline lookup yields CDR1 SGHDN and CDR2 FVKESK. V was shortened by 4 bases and J by 0 bases, with 13 bases between the two germline ends. In DNA, the CDR3 is TGTGCCAGCAGCCCTCTACTTGGGAGCTCCTACAATGAGCAGTTCTTC. Translation gives CASSPLLGSSYNEQFF. The variable domain in full, with the rest retrieved from reference TRBV14 and TRBJ2-1, is EAGVTQFPSHSVIEKGQTVTLRCDPISGHDNLYWYRRVMGKEIKFLLHFVKESKQDESGMPNNRFLAERTGGTYSTLKVQPAELEDSGVYFCASSPLLGSSYNEQFFGPGTRLTVL.

The J gene is TRBJ1-2, the V gene TRBV5-4, with TRBD1 identical over 7 bases. CDR3 length: 14 amino acids. The V gene end was trimmed by 5 bases and the J gene end by 3 bases; junction bases not matched to a gene: 7. CDR1 SGHNT and CDR2 YYREEE come from the germline V gene (reference sequence). The CDR3 is CASSSTGLDYGYTF. The DNA of the CDR3 is TGTGCCAGCAGTTCGACAGGGTTGGACTATGGCTACACCTTC.

This clone occurred a few times. The CDR3 protein is CAWRHTGTGGRNEQFF. Written as DNA, the CDR3 is TGTGCCTGGAGGCATACCGGGACAGGGGGTAGGAATGAGCAGTTCTTC. The chain recombines TRBV30 with TRBJ2-1; 11 nucleotides match TRBD1. The CDR3 runs 16 residues. The ends lost 3 bases at V and 7 bases at J; junction bases unmatched: 11. Germline V gene sequence: CDR1 GTSNPN, CDR2 SVGIG (reference sequence).

The rearrangement uses TRBV7-9 and TRBJ2-3; D is possibly TRBD2 (7 bases). In germline, CDR1 is SEHNR, CDR2 FQNEAQ (reference sequence). Trimming took off 10 bases at V and 4 bases at J, with 18 bases between the two ends. This CDR3 spans 14 amino acids. CDR3 in DNA: TGTGCCATTGCCGTGGGGGGGGCGGCAGATACGCAGTATTTT. It is translated as CAIAVGGAADTQYF.

The chain recombines TRBV5-6 with TRBJ1-5; 8 nucleotides agree with TRBD1. Germline V gene lookup returns CDR1 SGHDT and CDR2 YYEEEE. This CDR3 has 18 amino acids. V lost 0 bases to trimming and J lost 5 bases; unmatched junction nucleotides: 13. For the CDR3, the DNA is TGTGCCAGCAGCTTGGGGTCCGCAGGGGGCCTGATTGATCAGCCCCAGCATTTT. This codes for CASSLGSAGGLIDQPQHF.

The rearrangement joins TRBV7-9 to TRBJ2-1; D is unresolved. Trimming stripped 1 base from V and 15 bases from J, with 7 bases between. The CDR3 totals 10 residues. The V gene's germline CDR1 is SEHNR and CDR2 FQNEAQ (reference sequence). CDR3 in amino acids: CASSLEQPFF. The CDR3 bases are TGTGCCAGCAGCTTAGAACAGCCGTTCTTC.

This chain links TRBV19 with TRBJ2-6; D gene ambiguous. The CDR3 is made up of 14 amino acids. Germline V gene sequence: CDR1 LNHDA, CDR2 SQIVND (reference sequence). V was pared by 5 bases and J by 3 bases, with 8 bases between. The CDR3: CASSAQRGANVLTF. In DNA form, the CDR3 reads TGTGCCAGTAGTGCCCAGCGTGGGGCCAACGTCCTGACTTTC. Variable domain in full (rest from reference TRBV19 and TRBJ2-6): DGGITQSPKYLFRKEGQNVTLSCEQNLNHDAMYWYRQDPGQGLRLIYYSQIVNDFQKGDIAEGYSVSREKKESFPLTVTSAQKNPTAFYLCASSAQRGANVLTFGAGSRLTVL.

The chain employs TRBV6-6 and TRBJ2-2, with D tentatively TRBD1 (5 bases). Germline CDR1 and CDR2: MNHNY and SVGAGI (reference sequence). There are 16 residues in the CDR3. With 6 bases removed from V and 2 bases from J, the gap between germline ends came to 16 bases. This CDR3 reads CASSRPERGNTGELFF. CDR3 DNA: TGTGCCAGCAGCCGCCCGGAAAGGGGAAACACCGGGGAGCTGTTTTTT.

Concerning this clone itself: Different DNA sequences within this sample yield the same CDR3. The chain has TRBV29-1 and TRBJ1-5; 8 nucleotides line up with TRBD1. Looked up from germline, CDR1 is SQVTM and CDR2 is ANQGSEA. This CDR3 has 12 amino acids. V gave up 6 bases and J gave up 5 bases; unmatched junction bases: 3. The CDR3 loop is CSVGQGDQPQHF. For the CDR3, the DNA is TGCAGCGTAGGACAGGGCGATCAGCCCCAGCATTTT.

V usage is TRBV4-2 and J usage is TRBJ1-5; no firm D call. V was trimmed by 1 base and J by 3 bases, leaving 10 bases between them. The CDR3 is made up of 15 amino acids. Germline V CDR1 and CDR2: LGHNA, YNFKEQ. The CDR3 loop is CASSQVGGVNQPQHF. For the CDR3, the DNA is TGTGCCAGCAGCCAAGTCGGAGGTGTCAATCAGCCCCAGCATTTT.

The V gene is TRBV6-1, the J gene TRBJ1-1, with D perhaps TRBD1 (6 bases). Trimming removed 6 bases from V and 4 bases from J, with 12 bases in between. The germline CDR1 and CDR2 sequences are MNHNS and SASEGT. The CDR3 has 13 amino acids. The CDR3: CASREQGGTEAFF. The CDR3 nucleotides read TGTGCCAGCAGAGAACAGGGAGGCACTGAAGCTTTCTTT.

The genes are TRBV23-1 and TRBJ1-5; a possible D gene is TRBD1 (5 bases). TRBV23-1 is annotated as an ORF whose role is uncertain. The germline V and J ends were trimmed by 6 bases and 4 bases, with 13 bases remaining between them. The CDR3 covers 14 residues. DNA of the CDR3: TGCGCCAGCAGAAACTGGAGGGGAAATCAGCCCCAGCATTTT. Translated, it gives CASRNWRGNQPQHF.